This TCR beta chain came from a study of vaccination effects on CD4 cells after COVID-19 (dated by TCRdb to between 2021 and 2024). As for the study more broadly: Across the study, the median time from the second dose to post-vaccine sampling was 72 days (range 14 to 241). SARS-CoV-2 spike-specific CD4+ TCR repertoires were compared before and after mRNA vaccination in COVID-19 convalescent patients and in infection-naive vaccine recipients. The full study included over 8 COVID-19 convalescent patients and a few SARS-CoV-2-naive healthy vaccine recipients. Cultures from other donors in the study were sequenced using the Oncomine TCR Beta short-read assay on an Illumina iSeq 100.

The paper as a whole reports these results and caveats: Clones induced by infection and clones induced by vaccination both contracted markedly at late timepoints after vaccination, which fits with T cell responses waning over time. Limitations of the study were the small number of convalescent patients and the absence of early post-infection timepoints. In healthy vaccine recipients, vaccine-induced clones were almost all SARS-CoV-2 mono-reactive, with only 1 of 255 cross-reactive with common cold coronaviruses.

As regards this clone: This clone's antigen is unknown. No base quality information exists; no much larger clone differs at one position.

In the ViraFEST assay, PBMC were stimulated with viral peptide pools, and TCR sequencing was then used to find antigen-specific CD4+ T cell clonotypes based on their expansion. After 10 days of culture, CD4+ T cells were isolated with the EasySep CD4+ T cell isolation kit. Participants received two doses of either the BNT162b2 or the mRNA-1273 mRNA SARS-CoV-2 vaccine. Negative nucleocapsid antibody results before and after vaccination confirmed that the healthy vaccine recipients had no prior SARS-CoV-2 infection. About 2.2 million PBMC per well were cultured in IMDM with around 5% human AB serum, around 9.1 IU/ml IL-2 and gentamicin, plus 10 ug/ml peptides. Half of the culture medium was replaced with fresh IL-2-containing medium on days 3 and 7. Each peptide stimulation condition was cultured in triplicate wells unless otherwise noted. PBMC were separated from whole blood using Ficoll-Paque Plus gradient centrifugation and were then either cryopreserved at -140C or used fresh. Overlapping peptide pools spanned the spike proteins of SARS-CoV-2 and the common cold coronaviruses HCoV-NL63, HCoV-OC43 and HCoV-229E. Genomic DNA was extracted from cultured CD4+ T cells with the QIAamp micro DNA kit.

Libraries were built with the immunoSEQ multiplex PCR assay. TCR beta CDR3 sequencing was performed on DNA from the cultured, isolated CD4+ T cells. The published analysis was carried out like this. The analysis removed non-productive TCR sequences, trimmed reads to the CDR3 region, and retained only CDR3s that were 7 or more amino acids long. Antigen-specific clonotypes were identified using the MANAFEST web app by comparison of expansion in peptide wells against reference cultures. Positive clones required FDR<0.05 expansion versus reference and all other wells, odds ratio above 5, and frequency above 0.1% in two replicate wells. Cross-reactive clonotypes were defined as significantly expanded in SARS-CoV-2 spike wells and in at least one common cold coronavirus spike condition. Using the stringdist R package, CDR3 similarity was measured by Levenshtein distance, and unrooted trees were constructed with ape in R 3.6.1. Here the immuneACCESS table is served through TCRdb, limited to in-frame sequences with V and J called. Missing clones are a known gap in these copies; in checked studies unresolved V genes cover under half, and the rest lacks a known reason. The D gene and trimming were derived from the DNA, and the V and J assignments and clone size from that table. This sample comprises some 61,000 clones, under 80% of them detected only once. The leading ten clones occupy around 0.94% of the sample.

This TCR derives from a human donor who received a COVID-19 vaccine. The starting material was CD4+ T cells from PBMCs cultured with HCoV-OC43 spike peptides, obtained after COVID-19 vaccination. Taken with the paper, the label for cell subset or site translates to: HCoV-OC43 spike overlapping peptide pool stimulation.

The base sequence is TGTGCCAGCAGCTTCTTTGGACATCTTGAAGCTTTCTTT. It translates as CASSFFGHLEAFF. The receptor chain draws on TRBV7-2 and TRBJ1-1; the D gene is perhaps TRBD1, from 5 matching bases. The germline V gene yields SGHTA for CDR1 and FQGNSA for CDR2. Inclusive of the bounding cysteine and phenylalanine, the CDR3 is 13 residues long. Only CDR3 DNA remains: 39 bases, in frame from the first base. V drops 3 bases and J drops 7 bases, leaving 12 bases in between. With the rest looked up from the reference TRBV7-2 and TRBJ1-1 genes rather than sequenced, the full variable domain is GAGVSQSPSNKVTEKGKDVELRCDPISGHTALYWYRQSLGQGLEFLIYFQGNSAPDKSGLPSDRFSAERTGGSVSTLTIQRTQQEDSAVYLCASSFFGHLEAFFGQGTRLTVV.